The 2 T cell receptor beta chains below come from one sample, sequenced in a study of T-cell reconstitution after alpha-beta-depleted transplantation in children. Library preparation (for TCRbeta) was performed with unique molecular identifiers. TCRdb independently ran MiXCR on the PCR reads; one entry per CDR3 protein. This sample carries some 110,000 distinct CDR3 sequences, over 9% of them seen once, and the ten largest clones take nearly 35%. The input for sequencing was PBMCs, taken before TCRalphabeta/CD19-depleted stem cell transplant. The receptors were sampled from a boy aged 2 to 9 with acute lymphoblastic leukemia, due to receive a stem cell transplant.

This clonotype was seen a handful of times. CDR3 in amino acids: CASSQGNGAEAFF. CDR3 nucleotide sequence: TGTGCCAGCTCCCAGGGGAATGGCGCTGAAGCTTTCTTT. The genes are TRBV18 and TRBJ1-1, with D maybe TRBD1 (6 bases). The V gene lost 6 bases and the J gene lost 6 bases, with 14 bases spanning the gap. The germline gives CDR1 KGHSH, CDR2 LQKENI. The CDR3 covers 13 residues.

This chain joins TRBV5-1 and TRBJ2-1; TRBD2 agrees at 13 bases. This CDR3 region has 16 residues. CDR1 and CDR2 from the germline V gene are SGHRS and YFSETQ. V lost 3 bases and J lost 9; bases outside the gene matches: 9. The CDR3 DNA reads TGCGCCAGCAGCTGGACTAGCGGGAGATTAGGTAGTGAGCAGTTCTTC. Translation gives CASSWTSGRLGSEQFF.